This TCR beta chain is drawn from a study of blood T cell repertoires in COVID-19. Germline V gives CDR1 SNHLY, CDR2 FYNNEI. V dropped 6 bases and J dropped 5; count of bases not matched to a gene: 6. The CDR3 has 14 residues. Measured with immunoSEQ multiplex PCR; TCRdb has only the in-frame clones, and not every one. There are just over 150,000 clones in the sample; 75% to 90% occur only once, and 15% lies in the top ten. The V gene is TRBV2, the J gene TRBJ1-5; TRBD1 matches at 8 bases. The receptor comes from a woman in her thirties or forties with acute or convalescent COVID-19. Material: peripheral blood. CDR3 in DNA: TGTGCCAGCAGGAACAGGGGGGGTGATCAGCCCCAGCATTTT. Translating it yields CASRNRGGDQPQHF.